These 29 T cell receptor beta chains were sequenced from one sample in a study of OX40 agonist ivuxolimab in advanced cancers. Libraries were prepared by immunoSEQ multiplex PCR; TCRdb keeps only in-frame clonotypes and omits some of them. The sample contains some 97,000 clones, around 90% of which appear only once. The sequencing used CD4+ or CD8+ T cells sorted from blood, collected in a trial of the OX40 agonist ivuxolimab. The receptors were gathered from an adult with an advanced solid tumor such as melanoma, head and neck, liver or kidney cancer.

The chain carries TRBV6-5 and TRBJ1-4; D remains unclear. Trimming removed 4 bases from V and 5 bases from J, with 14 bases in between. Germline assignment: CDR1 MNHEY and CDR2 SVGAGI. The CDR3 consists of 15 residues. CDR3 residues: CASSSRPPGNEKLFF. Here the CDR3 DNA reads TGTGCCAGCAGTTCTCGACCCCCCGGGAATGAAAAACTGTTTTTT.

V usage is TRBV11-3 and J usage is TRBJ2-2; D unresolved. Germline V gene data show CDR1 as SGHNT and CDR2 as YENEEA. Between the trimmed V and J ends, which lost 4 bases and 5 bases, there was a span of 8 bases. CDR3 size: 13 residues. The CDR3 protein is CASSSQSTGELFF. The DNA for the CDR3 is TGTGCCAGCAGCTCCCAATCGACCGGGGAGCTGTTTTTT.

The V and J genes are TRBV5-1 and TRBJ1-1, with 10 bases matching TRBD1. V trimming: 0 bases; J trimming: 5 bases; junction bases outside the gene matches: 4. The CDR3 totals 15 residues. From germline, CDR1 is SGHRS and CDR2 YFSETQ. The CDR3, as DNA: TGCGCCAGCAGCTTGGGACAGGGGGCGCTTACTGAAGCTTTCTTT. Its protein is CASSLGQGALTEAFF.

The rearrangement links TRBV9 to TRBJ2-7; TRBD2 matches at 13 bases. The ends lost 4 bases at V and 2 bases at J; junction bases unmatched: 6. CDR3 length: 16 amino acids. Germline CDR1 is SGDLS and CDR2 is YYNGEE. The CDR3 loop reads CASSPRLAGGAYEQYF. The CDR3 nucleotides read TGTGCCAGCAGCCCCCGACTAGCGGGAGGTGCCTACGAGCAGTACTTC.

J is TRBJ2-6 and V is TRBV7-3; 9 nucleotides match TRBD1. Germline loops: CDR1 SGHTA, CDR2 FQGTGA. The CDR3 has 19 residues. Unmatched junction bases numbered 11, after V lost 3 bases and J lost 2 bases. The CDR3 is CASSLAAGTGTPGANVLTF. CDR3 sequence (DNA): TGTGCCAGCAGCTTGGCAGCCGGGACAGGGACCCCTGGGGCCAACGTCCTGACTTTC.

This clone has more than one count but fewer than ten. This rearrangement joins TRBV7-9 to TRBJ1-2, with no clear D. The V end was cut by 3 bases, the J end by 5 bases, with 7 bases between. This CDR3 contains 12 residues. Germline V gene lookup returns CDR1 SEHNR and CDR2 FQNEAQ (reference sequence). Here the CDR3 reads CASSFEIYGYTF. CDR3 in DNA: TGTGCCAGCAGCTTCGAGATTTATGGCTACACCTTC.

This rearrangement joins TRBV7-9 to TRBJ2-1; D might be TRBD1 (7 bases). The CDR3 sequence is 14 residues long. Germline V gives CDR1 SEHNR, CDR2 FQNEAQ (reference sequence). Deletions cut 5 bases from V and 5 bases from J, with 13 bases between. CDR3 DNA sequence: TGTGCCAGCAGCCGGGCAGGGGGGAACAATGAGCAGTTCTTC. Protein: CASSRAGGNNEQFF.

This clone was seen only once. This chain joins TRBV28 and TRBJ2-3, with a tentative D call TRBD1 (6 bases). Germline V gives CDR1 MDHEN, CDR2 SYDVKM. Trimming left V 3 bases short and J 2 bases short, with 15 bases between. The CDR3 loop spans 16 amino acids. The CDR3 sequence: CASSFRRGGSTDTQYF. The CDR3 DNA is TGTGCCAGCAGTTTCAGGAGAGGGGGATCCACAGATACGCAGTATTTT.

This clone was counted between two and nine times. The chain is built from TRBV4-3 and TRBJ1-2, with D hard to call. V lost 0 bases, J lost 4 bases, and 9 bases lay in between. The length of the CDR3 is 14 residues. The germline V gene has CDR1 LGHNA and CDR2 YSLEER. The CDR3 spells CASSQDQAGYGYTF. As DNA, the CDR3 is TGCGCCAGCAGCCAAGACCAGGCTGGCTATGGCTACACCTTC.

The gene calls are TRBV2 and TRBJ2-4, with D possibly being TRBD1 or TRBD2 (6 bases each). Per the germline V gene, CDR1 is SNHLY and CDR2 is FYNNEI. This CDR3 comprises 14 residues. V lost 3 bases to trimming and J lost 11 bases, with 17 bases between them. This CDR3 reads CASSDAGGLYLQYF. The CDR3 nucleotides are TGTGCCAGCAGTGACGCTGGGGGGCTGTACCTTCAGTACTTC.

The chain is built from TRBV5-4 and TRBJ2-1; TRBD1 aligns across 8 bases. The CDR3 consists of 13 residues. Germline values: CDR1 SGHNT, CDR2 YYREEE (reference sequence). With V trimmed by 4 bases and J by 6 bases, 3 bases remained unmatched. In DNA form, the CDR3 reads TGTGCCAGCAGCCCTGGGACAGGCAATGAGCAGTTCTTC. Amino acids: CASSPGTGNEQFF.

The V gene is TRBV7-2, the J gene TRBJ1-1; D call uncertain. V shed 5 bases and J shed 1 base, with 8 bases lying between them. The CDR3 consists of 13 residues. CDR1 SGHTA and CDR2 FQGNSA come from the germline V gene. CDR3 sequence (DNA): TGTGCCAGCAGCCAAACACAGAACACTGAAGCTTTCTTT. Residues: CASSQTQNTEAFF.

The rearrangement uses TRBV7-9 and TRBJ2-3; D possibly corresponds to TRBD2 (7 bases). V gave up 5 bases and J gave up 1 base, with 16 bases separating them. This CDR3 has 16 residues. CDR1 and CDR2 (germline): SEHNR, FQNEAQ (reference sequence). The CDR3 DNA sequence: TGTGCCAGCAGCCATAGAATGGGGGGGCGCACAGATACGCAGTATTTT. Translating gives CASSHRMGGRTDTQYF.

This chain uses TRBV11-1 with TRBJ2-1, with 7 bases fitting TRBD1. Trimming cost V 2 bases and J 0 bases; bases outside gene matches: 4. The CDR3 runs 16 residues. The germline V gene has CDR1 SGHAT and CDR2 FQDESV (reference sequence). The CDR3 here is CASSLRTGLSYNEQFF. The CDR3 region has the DNA TGTGCCAGCAGCTTAAGGACAGGACTCTCCTACAATGAGCAGTTCTTC.

The chain joins TRBV5-1 to TRBJ1-1; D remains ambiguous. The germline V and J ends were trimmed by 1 base and 1 base, with 8 bases remaining between them. CDR1 and CDR2 (germline): SGHRS, YFSETQ. The CDR3 extends over 14 amino acids. CDR3 amino acids: CASSLYRENTEAFF. CDR3 nucleotide sequence: TGCGCCAGCAGCTTGTACAGAGAGAACACTGAAGCTTTCTTT.

V is TRBV28 and J is TRBJ1-1; no definite D call. Germline V lookup: CDR1 MDHEN, CDR2 SYDVKM. Trimming pared 2 bases from V and 0 bases from J, leaving 7 bases between. This CDR3 spans 14 amino acids. Here the CDR3 reads CASSLTIMNTEAFF. In DNA form, the CDR3 reads TGTGCCAGCAGTTTAACAATCATGAACACTGAAGCTTTCTTT.

The V call is TRBV5-8, the J call TRBJ2-2; tentatively, D is TRBD1 (7 bases). CDR3 length: 15 amino acids. Germline CDR1 reads SGHTS; CDR2 reads YDEGEE. The ends were cut back, 2 bases at V and 4 bases at J, with 12 bases in the middle. The CDR3 spells CASSFAGQITGELFF. The CDR3 nucleotides are TGTGCCAGCAGCTTTGCGGGACAGATCACCGGGGAGCTGTTTTTT.

This sequence joins TRBV18 and TRBJ2-1; weak D call: TRBD2 (5 bases). Germline CDR1 reads KGHSH; CDR2 reads LQKENI. The CDR3 loop spans 16 amino acids. V lost 2 bases to trimming and J lost 6 bases, with 17 bases between them. The CDR3 spells CASSPRSTSALNEQFF. The CDR3 DNA is TGTGCCAGCTCACCAAGGAGCACTAGTGCCCTCAATGAGCAGTTCTTC.

V usage is TRBV5-4 and J usage is TRBJ2-3, with D uncertain. The CDR3 has 13 amino acids. CDR1 is SGHNT and CDR2 is YYREEE in the germline V gene (reference sequence). Trimming removed 4 bases from V and 0 bases from J, with 6 bases in between. CDR3 protein: CASSTPSTDTQYF. As DNA, the CDR3 is TGTGCCAGCAGCACTCCTAGCACAGATACGCAGTATTTT.

The rearrangement uses TRBV28 and TRBJ2-2; unclear D gene. Germline-derived CDR1 and CDR2 are MDHEN and SYDVKM. Trimming took 8 bases from V and 0 from J, leaving 7 bases between them. This CDR3 has 13 residues. CDR3 bases: TGTGCCAGCCAGATAACGAACACCGGGGAGCTGTTTTTT. The encoded protein is CASQITNTGELFF.

The J gene is TRBJ1-1, the V gene TRBV5-1; 7 bases map to TRBD1. The CDR3 contains 12 residues. CDR1 SGHRS and CDR2 YFSETQ come from the germline V gene. The J segment lost 8 bases and the V segment lost 4 bases, leaving 5 bases of the junction unmatched. The CDR3: CASSTGQVEAFF. The CDR3 DNA reads as TGCGCCAGCAGCACCGGACAGGTGGAAGCTTTCTTT.

This chain connects TRBV7-2 to TRBJ1-4; 8 positions agree with TRBD1. V was pared by 1 base and J by 0 bases, with 1 base of the junction left unmatched. Germline V gene lookup returns CDR1 SGHTA and CDR2 FQGNSA. The CDR3 is made up of 16 amino acids. CDR3 DNA: TGTGCCAGCAGCTTAGGACAGGGGACAACTAATGAAAAACTGTTTTTT. Translation gives CASSLGQGTTNEKLFF.

J is TRBJ1-1 and V is TRBV5-4, with a tentative D call TRBD1 (5 bases). Germline loops: CDR1 SGHNT, CDR2 YYREEE (reference sequence). The CDR3 has 15 amino acids. V shed 2 bases and J shed 0 bases, with 11 bases lying between them. The CDR3: CASSFEQALNTEAFF. CDR3 bases: TGTGCCAGCAGCTTCGAACAGGCCTTGAACACTGAAGCTTTCTTT.

CDR3: CASTQGKETQYF. In DNA, the CDR3 is TGTGCCAGCACCCAGGGCAAAGAGACCCAGTACTTC. This sequence joins TRBV6-1 and TRBJ2-5; D is possibly TRBD1 (5 bases). This CDR3 is 12 amino acids long. Germline V gene sequence: CDR1 MNHNS, CDR2 SASEGT. V was shortened by 7 bases and J by 3 bases, with 9 bases between the two germline ends.

The CDR3: CASSPGLAGEQQETQYF. The CDR3 DNA sequence: TGTGCCAGCAGCCCGGGACTAGCGGGAGAGCAGCAAGAGACCCAGTACTTC. The J gene is TRBJ2-5, the V gene TRBV7-9, with TRBD2 matching over 14 bases. Germline V gives CDR1 SEHNR, CDR2 FQNEAQ (reference sequence). This CDR3 contains 17 residues. The J segment lost 2 bases and the V segment lost 5 bases, leaving 7 bases of the junction unmatched.

The rearrangement links TRBV25-1 to TRBJ1-4; D possibly corresponds to TRBD1 (6 bases). There are 13 residues in the CDR3. Trimming cost V 5 bases and J 8 bases, with 12 bases left between them. Germline CDR1 MGHDK, CDR2 SYGVNS. The CDR3 bases are TGTGCCAGCAGTTTTCACAGGGCGGAAAAACTGTTTTTT. Its translation is CASSFHRAEKLFF.

For this clone: Germline is not matched at one junction end, which may reflect a read error. This chain joins TRBV7-7 and TRBJ2-1; D gene unclear. The CDR3 loop spans 15 amino acids. Germline V gene data show CDR1 as SSHAT and CDR2 as FNYEAQ (reference sequence). CDR3 sequence (DNA): TGTGCTAGCAGCTCCGTATTTAGTTCCTACAATGAGCAGTTCTTC. This encodes CASSSVFSSYNEQFF.

The count of this clone is one. Other DNA sequences in the sample encode the same CDR3. The chain has TRBV28 and TRBJ2-7, with D tentatively TRBD1 (6 bases). V lost 4 bases and J lost 1, with 8 bases in between. The CDR3 sequence is 13 residues long. Per the germline V gene, CDR1 is MDHEN and CDR2 is SYDVKM. The CDR3 DNA follows: TGTGCCAGCAGTTCAGGACAGTCCTACGAGCAGTACTTC. It codes for CASSSGQSYEQYF. The complete variable domain, with remaining parts taken from reference TRBV28 and TRBJ2-7, reads DVKVTQSSRYLVKRTGEKVFLECVQDMDHENMFWYRQDPGLGLRLIYFSYDVKMKEKGDIPEGYSVSREKKERFSLILESASTNQTSMYLCASSSGQSYEQYFGPGTRLTVT.

This chain connects TRBV5-1 to TRBJ2-1; D possibly corresponds to TRBD2 (5 bases). CDR1 is SGHRS and CDR2 is YFSETQ in the germline V gene. The CDR3 is 13 residues long. Trimming took off 7 bases at V and 3 bases at J, with 11 bases between the two ends. The CDR3 protein is CASRPDYYNEQFF. The CDR3 DNA sequence: TGCGCCAGCCGCCCAGACTACTACAATGAGCAGTTCTTC.